This T cell receptor beta chain emerged from a study of blood T cell repertoires in COVID-19. The overall study: Samples representing acute and convalescent COVID-19 were sourced from the United States, Italy and Spain. From T cells, B-cell-depleted T cells, or PBMCs came the material, which was cDNA or gDNA.

Participant age was roughly 18 to 89 years, and participants resided in fewer than 25 US areas. The repertoire was sequenced with immunoSEQ multiplex PCR; TCRdb's copy has only in-frame clones and lacks some. This table holds about 300,000 clones, 80% to 90% found once. Trimming took off 0 bases at V and 7 bases at J, with 15 bases between the two ends. Germline values: CDR1 SQVTM, CDR2 ANQGSEA. CDR3 length equals 14 residues. The sample taken for sequencing was PBMCs or T cells enriched from blood (not recorded which). The chain links TRBV29-1 to TRBJ1-2, with unresolved D. This receptor was identified in a woman between 18 and 29 years old who had recovered from COVID-19. The CDR3 DNA follows: TGCAGCGTTGAAGATAGGAGGGTCTCGGGTGGCTACACCTTC. It codes for CSVEDRRVSGGYTF.